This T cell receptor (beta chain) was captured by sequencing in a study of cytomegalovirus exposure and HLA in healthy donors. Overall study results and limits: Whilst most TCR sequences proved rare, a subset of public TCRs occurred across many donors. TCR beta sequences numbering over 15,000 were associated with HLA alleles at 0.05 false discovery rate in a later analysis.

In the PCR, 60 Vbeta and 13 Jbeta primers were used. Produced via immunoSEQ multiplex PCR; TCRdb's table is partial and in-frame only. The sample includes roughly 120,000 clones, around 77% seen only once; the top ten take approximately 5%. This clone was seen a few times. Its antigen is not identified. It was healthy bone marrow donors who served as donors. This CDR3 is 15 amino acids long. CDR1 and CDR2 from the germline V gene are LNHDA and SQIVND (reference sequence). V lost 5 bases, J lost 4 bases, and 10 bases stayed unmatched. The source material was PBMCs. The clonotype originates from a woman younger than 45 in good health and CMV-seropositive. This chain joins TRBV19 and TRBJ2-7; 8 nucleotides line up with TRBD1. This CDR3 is CASSGNTGGPYEQYF. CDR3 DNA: TGTGCCAGTAGTGGCAACACAGGGGGACCTTACGAGCAGTACTTC.